The rows below give T cell receptor beta chains drawn from one sample of a study of OX40 agonist ivuxolimab in advanced cancers. Sequencing was performed with immunoSEQ multiplex PCR; in TCRdb, only in-frame clones are kept and a portion is missing. The sample has around 67,000 clones, about nine tenths seen once. Sequencing used CD4+ or CD8+ T cells sorted from blood, obtained in a trial of the OX40 agonist ivuxolimab. These receptors were collected from an adult with an advanced solid tumor such as melanoma, head and neck, liver or kidney cancer. Each CDR3 is given with its conserved first and last residue. Each record gives: J gene, D gene, V gene, CDR3 protein. A D gene is named only where the DNA matches it firmly.

TRBJ1-1 | NA | TRBV6-5 | CASSSTPGRNTEAFF
TRBJ2-3 | NA | TRBV7-2 | CASSLVAGRFGADTQYF
TRBJ1-5 | NA | TRBV5-4 | CASSLGSNQPQHF
TRBJ2-1 | TRBD2 | TRBV19 | CASSRAGGASGSHEQFF
TRBJ1-2 | NA | TRBV18 | CASSLNTGGEGYTF
TRBJ1-2 | NA | TRBV7-9 | CASSFPDPAGVRGYTF
TRBJ2-5 | NA | TRBV19 | CASSSQQGGVETQYF
TRBJ1-4 | NA | TRBV28 | CASSLWGTGSTNEKLFF
TRBJ2-5 | NA | TRBV5-5 | CASSSQPGPRETQYF
TRBJ2-1 | NA | TRBV11-3 | CASSWGASGAGSYNEQFF
TRBJ2-3 | NA | TRBV2 | CASRGLADTQYF
TRBJ2-2 | NA | TRBV7-9 | CASSLAPGNTGELFF
TRBJ2-5 | NA | TRBV7-2 | CASSLSGGETQYF
TRBJ2-1 | NA | TRBV4-1 | CASSQPSRDEQFF
TRBJ2-1 | NA | TRBV7-9 | CASSLSRSYNEQFF
TRBJ1-4 | TRBD1 | TRBV28 | CASSSGGPPLNEKLFF
TRBJ2-3 | NA | TRBV11-2 | CASSVHSSEDTQYF
TRBJ2-7 | NA | TRBV11-3 | CASSPPFGDYEQYF
TRBJ1-1 | NA | TRBV28 | CATTRQGFSGGTEAFF
TRBJ1-5 | NA | TRBV6-1 | CASSEAHGSSNQPQHF
TRBJ2-3 | NA | TRBV7-2 | CASSLVGGGLTDTQYF
TRBJ2-3 | NA | TRBV5-4 | CASSLGLSDDTQYF
TRBJ2-1 | TRBD1 | TRBV7-8 | CASSQARAGTGQYNEQFF
NA | TRBD2 | TRBV10-2 | CASSPGLAGPYEQYF
TRBJ1-6 | NA | TRBV2 | CASYATGYSPLHF
TRBJ2-7 | TRBD2 | TRBV7-3 | CASSLAGGLSYEQYF
TRBJ2-7 | TRBD1 | TRBV15 | CATSSKTGTGSDEQYF
TRBJ2-2 | NA | TRBV19 | CASNSGAYTGELFF
TRBJ2-3 | NA | TRBV9 | CASSVGWQPTDTQYF
TRBJ2-7 | NA | TRBV11-3 | CASSLDLGWEQYF
TRBJ1-1 | TRBD1 | TRBV19 | CASSRQGMNTEAFF
TRBJ1-6 | NA | TRBV5-1 | CASSLVGGADNSPLHF
TRBJ1-4 | NA | TRBV7-3 | CASSPGTSEKLFF
TRBJ2-5 | NA | TRBV7-3 | CASSFSRQETQYF
TRBJ2-7 | TRBD1 | TRBV18 | CASSPGTVSYEQYF
TRBJ1-2 | TRBD1 | TRBV15 | CATSRGRDRGRAIYGYTF
TRBJ1-2 | NA | TRBV14 | CASSQDPTVFGYTF
TRBJ2-7 | NA | TRBV19 | CASSPLLGLEQYF
TRBJ1-6 | NA | TRBV9 | CASSVEVSSPLHF
TRBJ2-3 | TRBD1 | TRBV7-2 | CASSPDRGRDTQYF
TRBJ2-2 | NA | TRBV2 | CASSVSTGELFF
TRBJ2-7 | TRBD1 | TRBV28 | CASGTGTALYEQYF
TRBJ1-6 | NA | TRBV11-2 | CASSPRLSNSPLHF
TRBJ2-2 | NA | TRBV5-5 | CASSGAPFANTGELFF
TRBJ1-5 | NA | TRBV19 | CASSIDGHNLANQPQHF
TRBJ2-1 | NA | TRBV15 | CATSRDRGDEQFF
TRBJ2-7 | NA | TRBV13 | CASSPGPYPGYEQYF
TRBJ2-2 | NA | TRBV7-8 | CASSPEIGELFF
TRBJ2-3 | NA | TRBV7-9 | CACRRGGASTDTQYF
TRBJ1-1 | TRBD1 | TRBV7-9 | CASRVTGDTEAFF
TRBJ2-1 | TRBD2 | TRBV10-3 | CAISDSGTTDEQFF
TRBJ2-7 | NA | TRBV7-9 | CASSLGQVSPYEQYF
TRBJ2-5 | TRBD1 | TRBV7-2 | CASSFQGEETQYF
TRBJ2-3 | NA | TRBV11-2 | CASSSYIRATGDTQYF
TRBJ2-7 | NA | TRBV6-1 | CASSERSGDSYEQYF
TRBJ2-7 | NA | TRBV20-1 | CSAPRYEQYF
TRBJ1-1 | NA | TRBV7-9 | CASSKDTEAFF
TRBJ1-6 | TRBD1 | TRBV2 | CASSEWDRGNSPLHF